The 13 T cell receptor beta chains presented below share a single source sample, sequenced in a study of MAIT cells during Salmonella Paratyphi A infection. TCRdb redid the calling of the 5' RACE reads with MiXCR, one entry per CDR3 protein. The sample consists of about 660 distinct CDR3 sequences, approximately 40% of them appearing once. Time point reported: healthy control second sampling, 21 days after first. MAIT cells were sorted by flow cytometry as Valpha7.2+ CD161+ T cells. Source material: MAIT cells from blood. These receptors were obtained from an adult in good health.

For this clonotype: A much larger clonotype is one base distant, so this may be a read error. This sequence joins TRBV20-1 and TRBJ1-1, with D possibly matching TRBD1 (5 bases). The V gene lost 2 bases and the J gene lost 3 bases, with 13 bases spanning the gap. CDR1 and CDR2 (germline): DFQATT, SNEGSKA (reference sequence). CDR3 length equals 14 residues. CDR3 loop: CSARHTTVDTEAFF. CDR3 nucleotide sequence: TGCAGTGCTAGACACACGACAGTTGACACTGAAGCTTTCTTT.

Only a few counts were recorded for this clonotype. The rearrangement joins TRBV2 to TRBJ1-6; the D is unclear. Germline V gene data show CDR1 as SNHLY and CDR2 as FYNNEI. V was trimmed by 9 bases and J by 5 bases, leaving 17 bases between them. This CDR3 contains 15 residues. The chain's CDR3 is CARQLKGGDNSPLHF. The CDR3 region has the DNA TGTGCCAGGCAACTAAAGGGAGGAGATAATTCACCCCTCCACTTT.

With respect to this clonotype: Since the CDR3 does not end with the conserved phenylalanine or tryptophan, this likely comes from a read error. It is unclear where the CDR3 begins or ends on the DNA, so no DNA is shown, and the CDR3 is as TCRdb lists it. The chain uses TRBV20-1 and TRBJ1-5. The CDR3 length equals 14 residues, ends included. CDR1 and CDR2 (germline): DFQATT, SNEGSKA (reference sequence). The CDR3 here is CSARGGRENQKKKG.

The J gene is TRBJ1-1, the V gene TRBV6-1, with a weak D call TRBD1 (5 bases). The CDR3 runs to 15 residues. Germline CDR1 MNHNS, CDR2 SASEGT. V lost 9 bases, J lost 7 bases, and 24 bases lay in between. The DNA for the CDR3 is TGTGCCAGAAGGGAAGAAAAGAAAGGGGCGAATGAAGCTTTCTTT. Translation gives CARREEKKGANEAFF.

The rearrangement joins TRBV20-1 to TRBJ1-5; 8 bases agree with TRBD1. The CDR3 is made up of 16 amino acids. From germline, CDR1 is DFQATT and CDR2 SNEGSKA (reference sequence). Germline trimming cut 6 bases from V and 14 bases from J; bases unmatched to any gene: 24. The CDR3: CSAERTGRRGKKKKHF. The DNA of the CDR3 is TGCAGTGCCGAGAGGACAGGGAGGAGGGGAAAGAAGAAAAAGCATTTT.

CDR3 DNA sequence: TGCAGTACTCTTGGGGACACTCATGATGCACTGTGTAGCAATCAGCCCCAGCATTTT. It encodes CSTLGDTHDALCSNQPQHF. The rearrangement links TRBV20-1 to TRBJ1-5; possible D gene TRBD1, 6 bases. There are 19 residues in the CDR3. Per the germline V gene, CDR1 is DFQATT and CDR2 is SNEGSKA (reference sequence). Trimming took off 8 bases at V and 0 bases at J, with 29 bases between the two ends.

This clonotype was seen ten or more times. V is TRBV6-1 and J is TRBJ1-5; 7 bases are shared with TRBD1. The V gene end was trimmed by 1 base and the J gene end by 5 bases; junction bases not matched to a gene: 5. Germline V gives CDR1 MNHNS, CDR2 SASEGT. This CDR3 is built from 15 residues. CDR3 protein: CASSEEEGAHQPQHF. The CDR3, as DNA: TGTGCCAGCAGTGAAGAAGAGGGGGCCCATCAGCCCCAGCATTTT.

This clonotype appeared many times. The chain recombines TRBV25-1 with TRBJ2-3; 9 nucleotides agree with TRBD2. Germline V gives CDR1 MGHDK, CDR2 SYGVNS. Trimming cost V 4 bases and J 4 bases; bases outside gene matches: 3. The CDR3 extends over 14 amino acids. The CDR3 DNA reads as TGTGCCAGCAGTGGGACTAGCGAAGCAGATACGCAGTATTTT. Protein product: CASSGTSEADTQYF. The entire variable domain, with the rest obtained from reference TRBV25-1 and TRBJ2-3, is as follows: EADIYQTPRYLVIGTGKKITLECSQTMGHDKMYWYQQDPGMELHLIHYSYGVNSTEKGDLSSESTVSRIRTEHFPLTLESARPSHTSQYLCASSGTSEADTQYFGPGTRLTVL.

The J gene is TRBJ2-3, the V gene TRBV20-1; 8 bases are shared with TRBD2. CDR1 and CDR2 from the germline V gene are DFQATT and SNEGSKA (reference sequence). The CDR3 is 17 amino acids. V shed 0 bases, J shed 2 bases, and the junction held 10 bases outside the gene matches. The CDR3 DNA reads as TGCAGTGCTAGAGACCTAGTAGGAGCGGGGGACACAGATACGCAGTATTTT. It codes for CSARDLVGAGDTDTQYF.

The chain joins TRBV30 to TRBJ1-5; 8 nucleotides agree with TRBD1. The CDR3 sequence is 15 residues long. J was trimmed by 8 bases and V by 0 bases; bases with no gene match: 9. CDR1 and CDR2 (germline): GTSNPN, SVGIG (reference sequence). CDR3 in DNA: TGTGCCTGGAGTGTCGCGGACAGGGAGGCTAAGCCCCAGCATTTT. Its protein product is CAWSVADREAKPQHF.

This chain's CDR3 is CSAPKGGGQVSNEQFF. The CDR3 DNA is TGCAGTGCGCCCAAAGGGGGGGGGCAAGTTAGCAATGAGCAGTTCTTC. This chain links TRBV20-1 with TRBJ2-1; D perhaps matches TRBD2 (7 bases). V gave up 6 bases and J gave up 6 bases, with 24 bases separating them. The length of the CDR3 is 16 residues. Germline values: CDR1 DFQATT, CDR2 SNEGSKA (reference sequence).

Comments on this clonotype: No conserved phenylalanine or tryptophan is present at the end of the CDR3, so a read error is the likely explanation. It is unclear where the CDR3 begins or ends on the DNA, so no DNA is shown, and the CDR3 is as TCRdb lists it. The chain uses TRBV20-1 and TRBJ1-1. From its first to its last residue, the CDR3 has 12 amino acids. Germline-derived CDR1 and CDR2 are DFQATT and SNEGSKA (reference sequence). CDR3 amino acids: CSARAGDTEEGG.

Details on this clonotype: Since no conserved phenylalanine or tryptophan closes the CDR3, a read error is the likely cause. The V gene is TRBV20-1, the J gene TRBJ2-5, with 13 nucleotides matching TRBD2. CDR1 DFQATT and CDR2 SNEGSKA come from the germline V gene (reference sequence). V was pared by 6 bases and J by 2 bases, with 15 bases of the junction left unmatched. The CDR3 runs 18 residues. The chain's CDR3 is CSATGTSGVQGPQETQYS. The CDR3 DNA is TGCAGTGCGACCGGGACTAGCGGGGTGCAAGGGCCACAAGAGACCCAGTACTCC.